These 32 T cell receptor beta chains originate from one sample sequenced in a study of HIV-infected patients and healthy controls. Each CDR3 protein gets one entry after TCRdb re-called the 5' RACE reads with MiXCR. The sample has 60,000 to 75,000 distinct CDR3 sequences; less than 20% are singletons. The sample consisted of CD4+ T cells from blood. The receptors shown here come from a human donor in good health.

The sample holds a few counts of this clonotype. The gene calls are TRBV7-2 and TRBJ2-7, with D perhaps matching TRBD1 or TRBD2 (5 bases each). This CDR3 is built from 14 residues. Between the trimmed V and J ends, which lost 5 bases and 4 bases, there was a span of 15 bases. The germline V gene has CDR1 SGHTA and CDR2 FQGNSA. CDR3 residues: CASSRPGRSYEQYF. In nucleotides, the CDR3 is TGTGCCAGCAGCCGGCCGGGACGGTCGTACGAGCAGTACTTC.

The V and J genes are TRBV20-1 and TRBJ2-3; TRBD2 matches at 9 bases. V dropped 1 base and J dropped 4; count of bases not matched to a gene: 9. The CDR3 totals 16 residues. Germline V gene data show CDR1 as DFQATT and CDR2 as SNEGSKA (reference sequence). CDR3 loop: CSARGGSGRIPDTQYF. The CDR3, as DNA: TGCAGTGCTAGAGGTGGTAGCGGGAGAATCCCAGATACGCAGTATTTT.

This clonotype was counted only a few times. The chain recombines TRBV20-1 with TRBJ1-5; D is ambiguous. The CDR3 contains 12 residues. Deletions cut 6 bases from V and 3 bases from J, with 9 bases between. Germline lookup yields CDR1 DFQATT and CDR2 SNEGSKA (reference sequence). CDR3 sequence (DNA): TGCAGTGCCCAGAGCCCCAATCAGCCCCAGCATTTT. Encoded protein: CSAQSPNQPQHF.

This clonotype was recorded many times. The chain couples TRBV12-3 or TRBV12-4 to TRBJ1-2, with 7 bases matching TRBD1. V lost 3 bases to trimming and J lost 8 bases; unmatched junction nucleotides: 6. This CDR3 comprises 13 residues. CDR3 sequence reads: CASSFDRDQGYTF. The DNA for the CDR3 is TGTGCCAGCAGTTTTGACAGGGACCAAGGCTACACCTTC.

This clonotype came up many times. The CDR3: CASSRAALNEQYF. Written as DNA, the CDR3 is TGTGCCAGCAGCCGTGCGGCCCTCAACGAGCAGTACTTC. The J gene is TRBJ2-7, the V gene TRBV6-2 or TRBV6-3; D gene unclear. V gave up 6 bases and J gave up 5 bases, with 14 bases separating them. The germline V gene has CDR1 MNHEY and CDR2 SVGEGT. The CDR3 has 13 residues.

This clonotype was seen a few times. This rearrangement joins TRBV21-1 to TRBJ2-1; TRBD1, the D gene given by the table, was not confirmed from the DNA. TRBV21-1 is classified as a pseudogene. This CDR3 region has 19 residues. The CDR3 nucleotides read TGTGCCAGCAGCAAAGAAGGTCCCAGGTCTAGAAGCTCCTACAATGAGCAGTTCTTC. Protein: CASSKEGPRSRSSYNEQFF.

In its sample, this clonotype was seen many times. V and J are TRBV20-1 and TRBJ2-7, with D perhaps being TRBD1 or TRBD2 (5 bases each). CDR1 is DFQATT and CDR2 is SNEGSKA in the germline V gene (reference sequence). The CDR3 is 13 residues long. V lost 6 bases and J lost 0, with 12 bases in between. CDR3 residues: CSAGDRRSYEQYF. DNA of the CDR3: TGCAGTGCCGGGGACCGACGCTCCTACGAGCAGTACTTC.

This clonotype has only a few counts. The chain joins TRBV6-6 to TRBJ2-1; D unresolved. There are 14 residues in the CDR3. From germline, CDR1 is MNHNY and CDR2 SVGAGI (reference sequence). The germline V and J ends were trimmed by 8 bases and 4 bases, with 15 bases remaining between them. The CDR3 DNA reads TGTGCCAGCGGGGAAGAATTACCTTACAATGAGCAGTTCTTC. Protein: CASGEELPYNEQFF.

This chain uses TRBV7-2 with TRBJ2-3, with TRBD1 matching 10 bases. The ends lost 3 bases at V and 5 bases at J; junction bases unmatched: 5. Per germline, CDR1 SGHTA and CDR2 FQGNSA. CDR3 length: 15 residues. In DNA, the CDR3 is TGTGCCAGCAGCTTGACAGGGGGCAGAGAAGATACGCAGTATTTT. Protein product: CASSLTGGREDTQYF.

The chain has TRBV7-2 and TRBJ2-4; D gene ambiguous. Trimming removed 5 bases from V and 1 base from J, with 12 bases in between. The CDR3 is 15 amino acids. Germline V lookup: CDR1 SGHTA, CDR2 FQGNSA. The CDR3 spells CASSPRTVAKNIQYF. In DNA form, the CDR3 reads TGTGCCAGCAGCCCCCGGACGGTTGCCAAAAACATTCAGTACTTC.

This clonotype was detected many times. The chain is built from TRBV29-1 and TRBJ2-5; no definite D call. This CDR3 region has 12 residues. V lost 5 bases to trimming and J lost 1 base, with 8 bases between them. The germline gives CDR1 SQVTM, CDR2 ANQGSEA. CDR3 loop: CSVRGTQETQYF. The CDR3 bases are TGCAGCGTTCGAGGCACCCAAGAGACCCAGTACTTC.

A few counts support this clonotype. This rearrangement joins TRBV5-4 to TRBJ1-2; no reliable D call. Trimming removed 4 bases at V and 8 bases at J, with 21 bases between. CDR3 length equals 15 residues. Germline lookup yields CDR1 SGHNT and CDR2 YYREEE (reference sequence). The CDR3 nucleotides are TGTGCCAGCAGCGGTGCGGTAGACAATCGGAGAGGCTACACCTTC. Residues: CASSGAVDNRRGYTF.

J is TRBJ1-4 and V is TRBV29-1, with D maybe TRBD1 (5 bases). Germline values: CDR1 SQVTM, CDR2 ANQGSEA. V was clipped by 5 bases and J by 2 bases, with 12 bases between them. CDR3 size: 14 residues. This CDR3 is CSVWGFSTNEKLFF. CDR3 sequence (DNA): TGCAGCGTTTGGGGGTTTTCTACTAATGAAAAACTGTTTTTT.

The chain couples TRBV7-3 to TRBJ2-3; D is possibly TRBD2 (5 bases). CDR3 size: 15 residues. The germline V gene has CDR1 SGHTA and CDR2 FQGTGA. V was shortened by 3 bases and J by 2 bases, with 12 bases between the two germline ends. CDR3 sequence: CASSFRARDTDTQYF. DNA of the CDR3: TGTGCCAGCAGCTTCAGAGCTCGGGACACAGATACGCAGTATTTT.

This clonotype has more than one count but fewer than ten. The chain uses TRBV27 and TRBJ1-1; D gene ambiguous. The CDR3 covers 15 residues. Germline V gene sequence: CDR1 MNHEY, CDR2 SMNVEV (reference sequence). Trimming stripped 3 bases from V and 1 base from J, with 12 bases between. In DNA form, the CDR3 reads TGTGCCAGCAGTTTGGGGTGGGCACCGAACACTGAAGCTTTCTTT. Amino acid sequence: CASSLGWAPNTEAFF.

The chain has TRBV7-9 and TRBJ1-5, with TRBD1 matching 7 bases. Germline trimming cut 5 bases from V and 0 bases from J; bases unmatched to any gene: 4. Germline V gene lookup returns CDR1 SEHNR and CDR2 FQNEAQ (reference sequence). This CDR3 is 15 amino acids long. The CDR3 DNA sequence: TGTGCCAGCAGCCCCCAGGGGGATAGCAATCAGCCCCAGCATTTT. This sequence encodes CASSPQGDSNQPQHF.

This clonotype has more than one count but fewer than ten. V and J are TRBV4-2 and TRBJ1-5, with unresolved D. The V gene lost 2 bases and the J gene lost 1 base, with 12 bases spanning the gap. Germline V gives CDR1 LGHNA, CDR2 YNFKEQ. This CDR3 comprises 16 residues. The CDR3 sequence is CASSQRGFGSNQPQHF. CDR3 coding DNA: TGTGCCAGCAGCCAACGGGGTTTCGGGAGCAATCAGCCCCAGCATTTT.

This clonotype was detected only a few times. This sequence joins TRBV19 and TRBJ2-1; TRBD1 matches at 8 bases. The V gene's germline CDR1 is LNHDA and CDR2 SQIVND (reference sequence). V lost 6 bases to trimming and J lost 9 bases; unmatched junction nucleotides: 16. The CDR3 length is 16 residues. The CDR3 coding sequence is TGTGCCAGTAGCCCGACCGGGACAGGATTCAGTTTTGAGCAGTTCTTC. Translated, it gives CASSPTGTGFSFEQFF.

This clonotype occurred many times. The chain recombines TRBV30 with TRBJ2-2; no clear D gene. Deletions cut 2 bases from V and 2 bases from J, with 18 bases between. In germline, CDR1 is GTSNPN, CDR2 SVGIG (reference sequence). There are 17 residues in the CDR3. The CDR3 DNA follows: TGTGCCTGGAGTTCCTACCGGGCCTACCCTAACACCGGGGAGCTGTTTTTT. It encodes CAWSSYRAYPNTGELFF.

This clonotype was picked up a small number of times. CDR3 sequence (DNA): TGTGCCAGTAGTCCATCAGGGGGCATGAACATTCAGTACTTC. It is translated as CASSPSGGMNIQYF. This sequence joins TRBV19 and TRBJ2-4; the match to TRBD1 covers 8 bases. The CDR3 is 14 amino acids. The V gene end was trimmed by 5 bases and the J gene end by 7 bases; junction bases not matched to a gene: 7. Germline CDR1 is LNHDA and CDR2 is SQIVND (reference sequence).

Here the CDR3 reads CASSLISLGGMGDTQYF. Written as DNA, the CDR3 is TGTGCCAGCAGCTTAATATCGTTGGGAGGGATGGGGGATACGCAGTATTTT. The chain employs TRBV7-2 and TRBJ2-3, with TRBD2 matching 7 bases. The trim removed 2 bases at V and 6 bases at J, leaving 14 bases unmatched. Germline V CDR1 and CDR2: SGHTA, FQGNSA. CDR3 length: 17 residues.

The CDR3 protein is CASSQEEGRAEQFF. The CDR3 nucleotides are TGTGCCAGCAGCCAAGAAGAGGGCAGGGCCGAGCAGTTCTTC. The chain links TRBV4-2 to TRBJ2-1; the D call may be TRBD1 or TRBD2 (5 bases each). V shed 0 bases and J shed 10 bases, with 13 bases lying between them. The CDR3 totals 14 residues. CDR1 LGHNA and CDR2 YNFKEQ come from the germline V gene.

This rearrangement joins TRBV6-2 or TRBV6-3 to TRBJ2-4, with D perhaps matching TRBD1 or TRBD2 (5 bases each). From germline, CDR1 is MNHEY and CDR2 SVGEGT. This CDR3 region has 15 residues. V lost 2 bases and J 2 bases, leaving 10 bases between the germline ends. The chain's CDR3 is CASSYDGASKNIQYF. The DNA of the CDR3 is TGTGCCAGCAGTTACGACGGGGCGTCCAAAAACATTCAGTACTTC.

In this sample, this clonotype turned up many times. The rearrangement links TRBV20-1 to TRBJ1-2; D might be TRBD1 (6 bases). Germline V gene sequence: CDR1 DFQATT, CDR2 SNEGSKA (reference sequence). The ends were cut back, 6 bases at V and 6 bases at J, with 20 bases in the middle. The CDR3 has 14 amino acids. CDR3 protein: CSAIDPRGGNGYTF. CDR3 DNA: TGCAGTGCCATCGACCCTAGGGGGGGGAATGGCTACACCTTC.

This clonotype was detected many times. V gene TRBV4-2 combines with J gene TRBJ1-4, with D possibly being TRBD1 (5 bases). This CDR3 is built from 15 residues. Per the germline V gene, CDR1 is LGHNA and CDR2 is YNFKEQ. The V gene lost 0 bases and the J gene lost 5 bases, with 10 bases spanning the gap. The CDR3 DNA reads TGTGCCAGCAGCCAAGATTCCAGGGAGAATGAAAAACTGTTTTTT. It codes for CASSQDSRENEKLFF.

This clonotype was counted a single time. V usage is TRBV28 and J usage is TRBJ2-1, with D perhaps TRBD1 or TRBD2 (6 bases each). CDR1 and CDR2 (germline): MDHEN, SYDVKM. V was clipped by 5 bases and J by 15 bases, with 14 bases between them. This CDR3 region has 11 residues. DNA for the CDR3: TGTGCCAGCAGTCACCGGGGGCCACTGTTCTTC. It codes for CASSHRGPLFF.

This clonotype was observed a handful of times. The rearrangement joins TRBV12-3 or TRBV12-4 to TRBJ1-5; a possible D gene is TRBD1 (5 bases). The CDR3 consists of 13 residues. Trimming took 2 bases from V and 5 from J, leaving 7 bases between them. The CDR3 reads CASSLQGYQPQHF. The CDR3 bases are TGTGCCAGCAGTTTACAGGGCTATCAGCCCCAGCATTTT.

The chain is built from TRBV7-2 and TRBJ2-3; 8 positions agree with TRBD2. Per germline, CDR1 SGHTA and CDR2 FQGNSA. The V segment lost 5 bases and the J segment 3 bases; nucleotides outside the gene matches: 7. The length of the CDR3 is 15 residues. The CDR3 coding sequence is TGTGCCAGCAGCCCCGGGGGGGGCAGGACAGATACGCAGTATTTT. This codes for CASSPGGGRTDTQYF.

There are many counts of this clonotype. The chain employs TRBV12-3 or TRBV12-4 and TRBJ1-3; D gene uncertain. This CDR3 contains 12 residues. V was pared by 5 bases and J by 8 bases, with 10 bases between. The CDR3 DNA sequence: TGTGCCAGCAGTCGTAACATATACACCATATATTTT. Amino acids: CASSRNIYTIYF.

This clonotype was observed a few times. V gene TRBV6-2 or TRBV6-3 combines with J gene TRBJ1-3; no reliable D call. The CDR3 length is 12 residues. V was trimmed by 2 bases and J by 4 bases, leaving 3 bases between them. The germline CDR1 and CDR2 sequences are MNHEY and SVGEGT. In nucleotides, the CDR3 is TGTGCCAGCAGTTACGTCGGAAACACCATATATTTT. Translated, it gives CASSYVGNTIYF.

Only a few counts were recorded for this clonotype. V usage is TRBV2 and J usage is TRBJ2-7; tentatively, D is TRBD1 or TRBD2 (5 bases each). Per germline, CDR1 SNHLY and CDR2 FYNNEI. The CDR3 is 13 amino acids. V was pared by 7 bases and J by 0 bases, with 10 bases between. The CDR3 loop reads CASTPGTSYEQYF. CDR3 DNA: TGTGCCAGCACCCCCGGGACCTCCTACGAGCAGTACTTC. Filled out from reference TRBV2 and TRBJ2-7, the complete variable domain reads EPEVTQTPSHQVTQMGQEVILRCVPISNHLYFYWYRQILGQKVEFLVSFYNNEISEKSEIFDDQFSVERPDGSNFTLKIRSTKLEDSAMYFCASTPGTSYEQYFGPGTRLTVT.

This clonotype has just a few counts. The V gene is TRBV24-1, the J gene TRBJ1-1, with TRBD1 as a possible D gene (6 bases). Trimming took off 9 bases at V and 12 bases at J, with 16 bases between the two ends. This CDR3 is built from 11 residues. Germline CDR1 reads KGHDR; CDR2 reads SFDVKD. CDR3 amino acids: CATGGFSGTFF. DNA for the CDR3: TGTGCCACCGGGGGCTTCTCGGGGACTTTCTTT.